This section outlines one TCR beta chain sequence together with its context. Its cognate antigen is unknown. This table comes from immunoSEQ multiplex PCR, and its TCRdb copy is limited to in-frame clones, with some not included. The top ten clones hold under 3.5% of a sample with more than 50,000 clones, 70% to 90% of them seen once. With 0 bases removed from V and 5 bases from J, the gap between germline ends came to 11 bases. CDR3 length equals 14 residues. Per germline, CDR1 SGHRS and CDR2 YFSETQ. The record originates from a study of a mutant IDH1 vaccine in newly diagnosed glioma. Study summary: Sex among treated patients split approximately 62% male, about 40% female; mean age was about 40 years. Broader study findings: Vaccine-induced immune responses were detected in roughly 93% of patients.

The time point here: baseline, week 1 (first vaccination visit). Treatment given: pre-vaccination baseline after standard-of-care therapy. The chain links TRBV5-1 to TRBJ2-5; TRBD1 might be the D (6 bases). The material was PBMCs, obtained from a glioma patient treated with radiotherapy, temozolomide or both. The receptor comes from a man aged 25 to 40 with glioma. DNA for the CDR3: TGCGCCAGCAGCTTGGCACAGGGTAGGGAGACCCAGTACTTC. Translated: CASSLAQGRETQYF.